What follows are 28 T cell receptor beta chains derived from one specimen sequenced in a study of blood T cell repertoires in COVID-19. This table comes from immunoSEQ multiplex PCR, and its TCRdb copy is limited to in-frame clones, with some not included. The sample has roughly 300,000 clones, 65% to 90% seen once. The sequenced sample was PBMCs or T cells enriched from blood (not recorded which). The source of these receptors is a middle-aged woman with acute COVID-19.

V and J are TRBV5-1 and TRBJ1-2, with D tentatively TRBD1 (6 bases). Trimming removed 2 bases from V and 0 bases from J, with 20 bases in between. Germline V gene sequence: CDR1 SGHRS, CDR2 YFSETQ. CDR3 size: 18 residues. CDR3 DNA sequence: TGCGCCAGCAGCTTACAGGGAACCCTGAGGGCGACTAACTATGGCTACACCTTC. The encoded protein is CASSLQGTLRATNYGYTF.

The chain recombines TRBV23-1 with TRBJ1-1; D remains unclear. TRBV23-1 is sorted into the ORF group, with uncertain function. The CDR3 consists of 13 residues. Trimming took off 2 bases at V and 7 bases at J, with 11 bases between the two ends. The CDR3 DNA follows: TGCGCCAGCAGTCAACCCCGATTCAGTGAAGCTTTCTTT. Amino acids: CASSQPRFSEAFF.

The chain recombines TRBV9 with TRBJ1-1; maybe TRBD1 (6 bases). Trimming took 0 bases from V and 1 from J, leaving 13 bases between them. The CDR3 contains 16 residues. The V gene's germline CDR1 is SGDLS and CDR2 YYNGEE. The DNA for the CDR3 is TGTGCCAGCAGCGTAGAGGCAGGGGTTCGGAACACTGAAGCTTTCTTT. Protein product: CASSVEAGVRNTEAFF.

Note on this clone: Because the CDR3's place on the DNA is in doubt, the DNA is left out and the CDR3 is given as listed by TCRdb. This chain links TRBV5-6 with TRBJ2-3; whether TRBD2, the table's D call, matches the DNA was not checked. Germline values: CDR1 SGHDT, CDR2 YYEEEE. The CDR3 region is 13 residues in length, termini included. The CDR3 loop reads CASTFGTGTPEYF.

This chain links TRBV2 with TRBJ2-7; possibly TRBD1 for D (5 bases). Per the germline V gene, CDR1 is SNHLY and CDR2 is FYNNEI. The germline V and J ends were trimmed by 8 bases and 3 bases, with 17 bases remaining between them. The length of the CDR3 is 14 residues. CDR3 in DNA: TGTGCCAGCTCCACCCTGGGGCAGGGCTACGAGCAGTACTTC. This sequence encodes CASSTLGQGYEQYF.

The CDR3 reads CASLTGSYEQYF. CDR3 DNA: TGTGCCAGCCTGACAGGTTCCTACGAGCAGTACTTC. The rearrangement uses TRBV6-5 and TRBJ2-7; weak D call: TRBD1 (6 bases). CDR3 length equals 12 residues. Germline V gene data show CDR1 as MNHEY and CDR2 as SVGAGI. V was clipped by 8 bases and J by 1 base, with 9 bases between them.

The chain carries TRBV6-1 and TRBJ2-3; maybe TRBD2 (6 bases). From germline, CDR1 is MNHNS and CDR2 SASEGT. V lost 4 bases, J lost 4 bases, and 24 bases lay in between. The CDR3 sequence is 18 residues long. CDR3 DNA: TGTGCCAGCAGTGTCCGATCACAGGCTACCCCTAGCGCAGATACGCAGTATTTT. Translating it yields CASSVRSQATPSADTQYF.

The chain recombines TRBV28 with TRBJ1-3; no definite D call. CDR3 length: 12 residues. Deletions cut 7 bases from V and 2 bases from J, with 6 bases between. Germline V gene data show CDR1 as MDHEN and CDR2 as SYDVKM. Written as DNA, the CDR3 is TGTGCCAGCATGCGGGCTGGAAACACCATATATTTT. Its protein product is CASMRAGNTIYF.

The CDR3 DNA is TGTGCCAGCTCGCTAGGAGTGCAGGAAAAACTGTTTTTT. Encoded protein: CASSLGVQEKLFF. This rearrangement joins TRBV7-2 to TRBJ1-4; D unresolved. Germline V gene lookup returns CDR1 SGHTA and CDR2 FQGNSA. Trimming removed 8 bases at V and 8 bases at J, with 15 bases between. CDR3 length: 13 amino acids.

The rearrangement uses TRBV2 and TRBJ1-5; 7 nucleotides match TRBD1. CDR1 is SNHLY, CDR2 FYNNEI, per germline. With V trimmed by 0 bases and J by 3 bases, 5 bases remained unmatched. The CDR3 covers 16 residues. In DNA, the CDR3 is TGTGCCAGCAGTGAAGCCAGGGGACAGTCCAATCAGCCCCAGCATTTT. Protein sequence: CASSEARGQSNQPQHF.

CDR3 in amino acids: CASSDPGNHEQYF. CDR3 bases: TGTGCCAGCAGTGACCCCGGGAACCACGAGCAGTACTTC. The genes are TRBV2 and TRBJ2-7, with TRBD2 as a possible D gene (5 bases). The germline CDR1 and CDR2 sequences are SNHLY and FYNNEI. Trimming stripped 3 bases from V and 5 bases from J, with 11 bases between. The CDR3 extends over 13 amino acids.

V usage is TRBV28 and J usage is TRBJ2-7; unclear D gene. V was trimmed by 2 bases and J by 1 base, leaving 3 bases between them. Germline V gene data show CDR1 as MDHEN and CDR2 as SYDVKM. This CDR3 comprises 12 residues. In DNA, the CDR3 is TGTGCCAGCAGTTTACAGTCCTACGAGCAGTACTTC. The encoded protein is CASSLQSYEQYF. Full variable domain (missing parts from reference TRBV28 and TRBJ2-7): DVKVTQSSRYLVKRTGEKVFLECVQDMDHENMFWYRQDPGLGLRLIYFSYDVKMKEKGDIPEGYSVSREKKERFSLILESASTNQTSMYLCASSLQSYEQYFGPGTRLTVT.

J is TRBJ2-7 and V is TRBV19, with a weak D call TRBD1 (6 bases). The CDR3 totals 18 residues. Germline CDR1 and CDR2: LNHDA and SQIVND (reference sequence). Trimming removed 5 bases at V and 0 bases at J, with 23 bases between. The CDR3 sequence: CASSVRGYTGTNSYEQYF. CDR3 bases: TGTGCCAGTAGTGTGCGTGGGTACACCGGGACAAACTCCTACGAGCAGTACTTC.

The CDR3 nucleotides read TGTGCCAGCAGCGCCGGACTAGTCAACGAGCAGTACTTC. The encoded protein is CASSAGLVNEQYF. V is TRBV5-6 and J is TRBJ2-7; 7 nucleotides match TRBD2. The CDR3 contains 13 residues. In germline, CDR1 is SGHDT, CDR2 YYEEEE. The V and J ends lost 4 bases and 5 bases, in that order; junction bases with no gene match: 6.

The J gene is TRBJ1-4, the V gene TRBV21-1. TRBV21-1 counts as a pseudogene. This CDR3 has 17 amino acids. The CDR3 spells CASSVREIRAANEKLFF. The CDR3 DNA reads TGTGCCAGCAGCGTCCGGGAGATCCGTGCCGCTAATGAAAAACTGTTTTTT.

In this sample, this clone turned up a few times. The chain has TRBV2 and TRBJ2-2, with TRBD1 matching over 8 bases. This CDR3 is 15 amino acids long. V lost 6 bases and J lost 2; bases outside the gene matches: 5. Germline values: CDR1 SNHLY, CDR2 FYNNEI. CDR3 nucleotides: TGTGCCAGCAGCGTGGACAGGGCTAACACCGGGGAGCTGTTTTTT. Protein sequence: CASSVDRANTGELFF.

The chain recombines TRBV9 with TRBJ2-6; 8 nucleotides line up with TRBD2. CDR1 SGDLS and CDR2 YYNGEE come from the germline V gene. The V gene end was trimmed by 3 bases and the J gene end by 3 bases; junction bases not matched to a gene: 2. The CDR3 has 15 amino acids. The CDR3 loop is CASSAGGDGANVLTF. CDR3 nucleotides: TGTGCCAGCAGCGCGGGAGGGGATGGGGCCAACGTCCTGACTTTC.

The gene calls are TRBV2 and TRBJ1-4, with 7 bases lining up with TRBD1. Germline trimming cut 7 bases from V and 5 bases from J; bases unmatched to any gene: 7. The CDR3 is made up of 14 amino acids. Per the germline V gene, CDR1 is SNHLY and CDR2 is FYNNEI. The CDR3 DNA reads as TGTGCCAGCAAATATAGGGGGCAGAATGAAAAACTGTTTTTT. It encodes CASKYRGQNEKLFF. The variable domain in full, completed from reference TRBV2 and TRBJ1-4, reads EPEVTQTPSHQVTQMGQEVILRCVPISNHLYFYWYRQILGQKVEFLVSFYNNEISEKSEIFDDQFSVERPDGSNFTLKIRSTKLEDSAMYFCASKYRGQNEKLFFGSGTQLSVL.

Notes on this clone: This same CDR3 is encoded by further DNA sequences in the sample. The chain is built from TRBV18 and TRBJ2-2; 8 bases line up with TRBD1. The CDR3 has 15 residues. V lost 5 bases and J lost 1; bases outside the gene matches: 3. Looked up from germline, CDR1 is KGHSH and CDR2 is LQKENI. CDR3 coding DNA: TGTGCCAGCTCAGCCGGGACAGGGAACACCGGGGAGCTGTTTTTT. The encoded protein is CASSAGTGNTGELFF.

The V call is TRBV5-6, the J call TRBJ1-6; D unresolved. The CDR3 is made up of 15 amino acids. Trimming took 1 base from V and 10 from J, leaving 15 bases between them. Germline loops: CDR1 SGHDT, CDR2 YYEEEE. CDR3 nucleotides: TGTGCCAGCAGCTTGTACGGGGATTTGAGCTCACCCCTCCACTTT. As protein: CASSLYGDLSSPLHF. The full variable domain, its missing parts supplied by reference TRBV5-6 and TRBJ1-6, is DAGVTQSPTHLIKTRGQQVTLRCSPKSGHDTVSWYQQALGQGPQFIFQYYEEEERQRGNFPDRFSGHQFPNYSSELNVNALLLGDSALYLCASSLYGDLSSPLHFGNGTRLTVT.

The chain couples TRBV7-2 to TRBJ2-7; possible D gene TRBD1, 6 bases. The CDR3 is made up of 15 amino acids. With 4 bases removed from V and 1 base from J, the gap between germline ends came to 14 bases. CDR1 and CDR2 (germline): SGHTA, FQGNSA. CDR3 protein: CASSSQGTGSYEQYF. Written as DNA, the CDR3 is TGTGCCAGCAGCTCCCAGGGGACGGGGTCCTACGAGCAGTACTTC.

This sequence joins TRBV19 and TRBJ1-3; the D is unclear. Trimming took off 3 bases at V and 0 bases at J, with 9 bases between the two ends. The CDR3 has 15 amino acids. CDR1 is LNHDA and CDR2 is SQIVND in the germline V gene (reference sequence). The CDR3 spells CASSIFVRSGNTIYF. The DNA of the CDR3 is TGTGCCAGTAGTATCTTCGTGCGCTCTGGAAACACCATATATTTT.

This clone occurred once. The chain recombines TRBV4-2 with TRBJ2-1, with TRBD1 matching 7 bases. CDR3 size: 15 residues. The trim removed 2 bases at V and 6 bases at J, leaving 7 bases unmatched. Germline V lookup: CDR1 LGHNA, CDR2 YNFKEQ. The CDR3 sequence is CASSQPGQSINEQFF. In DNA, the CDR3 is TGTGCCAGCAGCCAACCGGGACAGAGCATCAATGAGCAGTTCTTC.

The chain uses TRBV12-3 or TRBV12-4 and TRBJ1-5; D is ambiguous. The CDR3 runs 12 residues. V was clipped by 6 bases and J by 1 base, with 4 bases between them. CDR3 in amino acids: CASRLSNQPQHF. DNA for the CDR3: TGTGCCAGCAGGCTAAGCAATCAGCCCCAGCATTTT.

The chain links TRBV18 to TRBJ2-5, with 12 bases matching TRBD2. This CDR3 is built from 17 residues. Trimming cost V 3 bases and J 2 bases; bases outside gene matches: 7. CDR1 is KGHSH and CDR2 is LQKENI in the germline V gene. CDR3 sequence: CASSPAGLAGIQETQYF. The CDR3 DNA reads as TGTGCCAGCTCACCCGCCGGACTAGCGGGGATACAAGAGACCCAGTACTTC. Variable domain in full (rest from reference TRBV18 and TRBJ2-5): NAGVMQNPRHLVRRRGQEARLRCSPMKGHSHVYWYRQLPEEGLKFMVYLQKENIIDESGMPKERFSAEFPKEGPSILRIQQVVRGDSAAYFCASSPAGLAGIQETQYFGPGTRLLVL.

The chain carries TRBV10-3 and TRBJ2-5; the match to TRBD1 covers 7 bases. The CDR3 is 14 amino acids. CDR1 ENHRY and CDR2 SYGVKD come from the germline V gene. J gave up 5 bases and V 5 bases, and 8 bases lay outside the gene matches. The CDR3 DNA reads TGTGCCATCAGTCGACAGGGCCAGGGGGAGACCCAGTACTTC. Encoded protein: CAISRQGQGETQYF.

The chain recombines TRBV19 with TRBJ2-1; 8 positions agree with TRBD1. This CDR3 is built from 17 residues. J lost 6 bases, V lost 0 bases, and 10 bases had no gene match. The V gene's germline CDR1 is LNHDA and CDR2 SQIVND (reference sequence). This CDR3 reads CASSIDLTGTGLNEQFF. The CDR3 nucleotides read TGTGCCAGTAGTATAGACCTAACCGGGACAGGCCTCAATGAGCAGTTCTTC. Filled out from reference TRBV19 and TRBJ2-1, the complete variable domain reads DGGITQSPKYLFRKEGQNVTLSCEQNLNHDAMYWYRQDPGQGLRLIYYSQIVNDFQKGDIAEGYSVSREKKESFPLTVTSAQKNPTAFYLCASSIDLTGTGLNEQFFGPGTRLTVL.

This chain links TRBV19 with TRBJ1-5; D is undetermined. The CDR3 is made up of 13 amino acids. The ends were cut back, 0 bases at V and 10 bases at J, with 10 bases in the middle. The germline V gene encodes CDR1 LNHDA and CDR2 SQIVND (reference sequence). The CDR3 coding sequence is TGTGCCAGTAGTATAGAACAAGGAGGTCCCCAGCATTTT. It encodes CASSIEQGGPQHF.